One and the same sample provided the 27 T cell receptor beta chains below, sequenced in a study of cytomegalovirus exposure and HLA in healthy donors. A multiplex PCR was run with 60 Vbeta primers and 13 Jbeta primers. Sequenced by immunoSEQ multiplex PCR; TCRdb stores in-frame clones only, minus some. The profile shows around 180,000 clones, 75% to 90% of them singletons. The sequenced sample consisted of PBMCs. Receptors originate from a man under 40 in good health and CMV-seropositive.

This clone occurred once. The junction does not match germline at one end; this may be a read error. The V call is TRBV7-2, the J call TRBJ1-5; 9 nucleotides align to TRBD1. The CDR3 sequence is 14 residues long. Germline V gene lookup returns CDR1 SGHTA and CDR2 FQGNSA. CDR3 amino acids: CASSWTGGNQPQHF. As DNA, the CDR3 is TGTGCCAGTAGCTGGACAGGGGGCAATCAGCCCCAGCATTTT.

The chain employs TRBV12-5 and TRBJ2-3; no reliable D call. The CDR3 covers 15 residues. Trimming took off 4 bases at V and 0 bases at J, with 11 bases between the two ends. Germline-derived CDR1 and CDR2 are LGHNT and FRNRAP. As DNA, the CDR3 is TGTGCTAGTGGTTCACGACTGGCTAGCACAGATACGCAGTATTTT. This encodes CASGSRLASTDTQYF.

V usage is TRBV6-4 and J usage is TRBJ1-2; no definite D call. The CDR3 is made up of 15 amino acids. Germline loops: CDR1 MRHNA, CDR2 SNTAGT. V lost 6 bases, J lost 4 bases, and 18 bases lay in between. CDR3 amino acids: CASRPRDTVGYGYTF. The CDR3 DNA sequence: TGTGCCAGCAGGCCCCGGGATACAGTGGGCTATGGCTACACCTTC.

The chain combines TRBV28 with TRBJ2-5, with 12 bases identical to TRBD1. CDR1 MDHEN and CDR2 SYDVKM come from the germline V gene. V lost 6 bases, J lost 5 bases, and 7 bases stayed unmatched. CDR3 size: 15 residues. Written as DNA, the CDR3 is TGTGCCAGCAGGCCCGCGGGACAGGGGGCCGAGACCCAGTACTTC. Translating gives CASRPAGQGAETQYF.

The genes are TRBV4-2 and TRBJ2-3; TRBD2 might be the D (7 bases). This CDR3 is 17 amino acids long. Trimming pared 1 base from V and 4 bases from J, leaving 18 bases between. Germline assignment: CDR1 LGHNA and CDR2 YNFKEQ. This CDR3 reads CASSQATGGRGADTQYF. The CDR3 DNA is TGTGCCAGCAGCCAAGCCACCGGGGGCCGGGGGGCAGATACGCAGTATTTT.

The CDR3 DNA is TGTGCCAGCAGTTCACGACAGCTTAATTCACCCCTCCACTTT. It encodes CASSSRQLNSPLHF. The J gene is TRBJ1-6, the V gene TRBV6-6; D is perhaps TRBD1 (5 bases). V lost 4 bases and J lost 6, with 10 bases in between. The CDR3 consists of 14 residues. Germline CDR1 MNHNY, CDR2 SVGAGI (reference sequence).

This rearrangement joins TRBV6-5 to TRBJ2-7, with D unclear. V gave up 2 bases and J gave up 3 bases, with 8 bases separating them. This CDR3 contains 13 residues. From germline, CDR1 is MNHEY and CDR2 SVGAGI. CDR3 bases: TGTGCCAGCAGTTACGGCCCCGACTACGAGCAGTACTTC. Translating it yields CASSYGPDYEQYF.

This clone has only one observation. This sequence joins TRBV6-6 and TRBJ2-7; 7 nucleotides line up with TRBD2. CDR3 length: 15 residues. After removal of 2 bases from V and 2 bases from J, the junction contained 6 bases not matched to a gene. Germline V gene data show CDR1 as MNHNY and CDR2 as SVGAGI (reference sequence). The CDR3 region has the DNA TGTGCCAGCAGTTACGGAACTAGCGTGGCCTACGAGCAGTACTTC. Amino acid sequence: CASSYGTSVAYEQYF.

Remarks on this clone: The same CDR3 is also encoded by other DNA sequences in this sample. The chain uses TRBV29-1 and TRBJ2-3; 7 positions match TRBD1. Germline V gene lookup returns CDR1 SQVTM and CDR2 ANQGSEA. The V segment lost 6 bases and the J segment 1 base; nucleotides outside the gene matches: 4. The CDR3 loop spans 13 amino acids. The CDR3 sequence is CSVRQGGTDTQYF. As DNA, the CDR3 is TGCAGCGTCCGACAGGGAGGCACAGATACGCAGTATTTT.

The chain is built from TRBV14 and TRBJ1-1, with D possibly being TRBD1 (6 bases). CDR1 and CDR2 (germline): SGHDN, FVKESK. There are 13 residues in the CDR3. V lost 2 bases and J lost 6, with 10 bases in between. This CDR3 reads CASSQLRTAEAFF. Written as DNA, the CDR3 is TGTGCCAGCAGCCAACTAAGGACAGCTGAAGCTTTCTTT. Looking up the rest from reference TRBV14 and TRBJ1-1 gives the full variable domain: EAGVTQFPSHSVIEKGQTVTLRCDPISGHDNLYWYRRVMGKEIKFLLHFVKESKQDESGMPNNRFLAERTGGTYSTLKVQPAELEDSGVYFCASSQLRTAEAFFGQGTRLTVV.

The chain uses TRBV5-5 and TRBJ2-5, with TRBD1 matching over 7 bases. The CDR3 is 15 residues long. The V gene end was trimmed by 1 base and the J gene end by 1 base; junction bases not matched to a gene: 4. Germline loops: CDR1 SGHKS, CDR2 YYEKEE (reference sequence). In DNA, the CDR3 is TGTGCCAGCAGCTTGAGGGGGCAGCCCCAAGAGACCCAGTACTTC. Translation gives CASSLRGQPQETQYF.

This clone occurred a few times. V is TRBV15 and J is TRBJ2-7; 10 nucleotides match TRBD2. Trimming cost V 1 base and J 2 bases; bases outside gene matches: 8. The CDR3 spans 17 residues. Germline V gene lookup returns CDR1 LNHNV and CDR2 YYDKDF (reference sequence). CDR3 protein: CATSRGTSGRAPYEQYF. The CDR3, as DNA: TGTGCCACCAGCAGAGGTACCAGCGGGAGGGCCCCCTACGAGCAGTACTTC.

V gene TRBV4-3 combines with J gene TRBJ1-2, with TRBD1 matching over 10 bases. This CDR3 spans 17 amino acids. V lost 0 bases and J lost 3; bases outside the gene matches: 7. Germline-derived CDR1 and CDR2 are LGHNA and YSLEER. This CDR3 is CASSQEWDRGQDYGYTF. In DNA form, the CDR3 reads TGCGCCAGCAGCCAAGAGTGGGACAGGGGTCAAGACTATGGCTACACCTTC.

The chain couples TRBV6-4 to TRBJ2-1; 8 positions match TRBD2. The V gene end was trimmed by 6 bases and the J gene end by 10 bases; junction bases not matched to a gene: 11. This CDR3 has 14 amino acids. CDR1 MRHNA and CDR2 SNTAGT come from the germline V gene. CDR3 amino acids: CASRLSGSSREQFF. CDR3 coding DNA: TGTGCCAGCAGACTAAGCGGGAGCAGCAGAGAGCAGTTCTTC.

CDR3 bases: TGTGCCAGCAGCGTAGACGAGGGGGCAAGGGAAAAACTGTTTTTT. Its translation is CASSVDEGAREKLFF. The rearrangement joins TRBV9 to TRBJ1-4, with 7 nucleotides matching TRBD1. The CDR3 has 15 amino acids. The V segment lost 0 bases and the J segment 8 bases; nucleotides outside the gene matches: 7. CDR1 is SGDLS and CDR2 is YYNGEE in the germline V gene.

The CDR3 protein is CASSLRTRGGGSYEQYF. CDR3 DNA sequence: TGTGCCAGCAGTTTGCGGACCAGGGGCGGAGGTTCCTACGAGCAGTACTTC. V and J are TRBV28 and TRBJ2-7, with D possibly TRBD1 on 6 matching bases. There are 17 residues in the CDR3. Germline CDR1 reads MDHEN; CDR2 reads SYDVKM. Trimming took 3 bases from V and 1 from J, leaving 19 bases between them.

The V call is TRBV27, the J call TRBJ1-1; D uncertain. Germline CDR1 is MNHEY and CDR2 is SMNVEV (reference sequence). This CDR3 has 13 residues. V gave up 4 bases and J gave up 10 bases, with 16 bases separating them. As DNA, the CDR3 is TGTGCCAGCAGTTCCGGCAGTTTAGGAGTAGCTTTCTTT. Translation gives CASSSGSLGVAFF.

The rearrangement uses TRBV5-6 and TRBJ2-1, with 7 bases lining up with TRBD1. Germline CDR1 SGHDT, CDR2 YYEEEE. The V segment lost 4 bases and the J segment 3 bases; nucleotides outside the gene matches: 10. There are 16 residues in the CDR3. The CDR3 here is CASSTGQALFYNEQFF. CDR3 sequence (DNA): TGTGCCAGCAGCACCGGACAGGCGCTTTTCTACAATGAGCAGTTCTTC.

The V and J genes are TRBV2 and TRBJ1-4; a possible D gene is TRBD1 (6 bases). Trimming took off 6 bases at V and 4 bases at J, with 9 bases between the two ends. Germline CDR1 SNHLY, CDR2 FYNNEI. The CDR3 is 13 residues long. CDR3 sequence: CASRRQVNEKLFF. In nucleotides, the CDR3 is TGTGCCAGCAGAAGACAGGTTAATGAAAAACTGTTTTTT. The variable domain in full, with the rest retrieved from reference TRBV2 and TRBJ1-4, is EPEVTQTPSHQVTQMGQEVILRCVPISNHLYFYWYRQILGQKVEFLVSFYNNEISEKSEIFDDQFSVERPDGSNFTLKIRSTKLEDSAMYFCASRRQVNEKLFFGSGTQLSVL.

This clone was recorded only once. The chain links TRBV6-1 to TRBJ1-1; 10 nucleotides align to TRBD1. This CDR3 is built from 15 residues. Germline CDR1 reads MNHNS; CDR2 reads SASEGT. V dropped 4 bases and J dropped 2; count of bases not matched to a gene: 4. The CDR3 bases are TGTGCCAGCAGTGGACAGGGGGCCGGTAACACTGAAGCTTTCTTT. Translated: CASSGQGAGNTEAFF.

The chain joins TRBV5-1 to TRBJ2-7, with a possible D match to TRBD1 (6 bases). V lost 4 bases and J lost 0, with 23 bases in between. There are 18 residues in the CDR3. The germline CDR1 and CDR2 sequences are SGHRS and YFSETQ. CDR3 sequence: CASSGKGTQVDSSYEQYF. In nucleotides, the CDR3 is TGCGCCAGCAGCGGAAAGGGGACACAAGTTGATAGCTCCTACGAGCAGTACTTC.

This clone occurred a few times. The V call is TRBV5-1, the J call TRBJ1-3, with D perhaps matching TRBD1 (5 bases). CDR3 length equals 14 residues. Germline V CDR1 and CDR2: SGHRS, YFSETQ. The V end was cut by 0 bases, the J end by 6 bases, with 10 bases between. The DNA for the CDR3 is TGCGCCAGCAGCTTGGGGGGGGAAGCAAACACCATATATTTT. It codes for CASSLGGEANTIYF.

The chain has TRBV7-9 and TRBJ1-1; D is possibly TRBD1 (5 bases). The CDR3 loop spans 15 amino acids. In germline, CDR1 is SEHNR, CDR2 FQNEAQ (reference sequence). V was cut by 7 bases and J by 2 bases, with 17 bases left in between. CDR3 bases: TGTGCCAGCACCCCTAAAGGGGCCCGTAACACTGAAGCTTTCTTT. Protein sequence: CASTPKGARNTEAFF.

The chain links TRBV28 to TRBJ2-3, with D unresolved. V was trimmed by 2 bases and J by 3 bases, leaving 6 bases between them. CDR1 MDHEN and CDR2 SYDVKM come from the germline V gene. This CDR3 is 13 amino acids long. Here the CDR3 DNA reads TGTGCCAGCAGTTTAGACGGGACAGATACGCAGTATTTT. It codes for CASSLDGTDTQYF. Drawing the rest from reference TRBV28 and TRBJ2-3, the complete variable domain is DVKVTQSSRYLVKRTGEKVFLECVQDMDHENMFWYRQDPGLGLRLIYFSYDVKMKEKGDIPEGYSVSREKKERFSLILESASTNQTSMYLCASSLDGTDTQYFGPGTRLTVL.

V gene TRBV4-2 combines with J gene TRBJ2-5, with 10 positions matching TRBD1. CDR1 and CDR2 from the germline V gene are LGHNA and YNFKEQ. CDR3 length: 13 residues. Trimming cost V 0 bases and J 9 bases; bases outside gene matches: 1. CDR3 loop: CASSQDGQGAQYF. The CDR3 nucleotides are TGTGCCAGCAGCCAAGATGGACAGGGGGCCCAGTACTTC.

This clone was detected a few times. For the CDR3, the DNA is TGTGCCAGCAGCTTTAATAGCAATCAGCCCCAGCATTTT. It encodes CASSFNSNQPQHF. This chain links TRBV5-4 with TRBJ1-5; D remains unclear. Trimming removed 2 bases from V and 0 bases from J, with 3 bases in between. Germline CDR1 is SGHNT and CDR2 is YYREEE (reference sequence). CDR3 size: 13 residues.

V is TRBV5-1 and J is TRBJ2-7, with 7 bases identical to TRBD2. Germline trimming cut 6 bases from V and 2 bases from J; bases unmatched to any gene: 8. This CDR3 has 14 amino acids. Germline values: CDR1 SGHRS, CDR2 YFSETQ. The CDR3 reads CASNVDSGPYEQYF. CDR3 DNA: TGCGCCAGCAATGTCGATAGCGGGCCCTACGAGCAGTACTTC.